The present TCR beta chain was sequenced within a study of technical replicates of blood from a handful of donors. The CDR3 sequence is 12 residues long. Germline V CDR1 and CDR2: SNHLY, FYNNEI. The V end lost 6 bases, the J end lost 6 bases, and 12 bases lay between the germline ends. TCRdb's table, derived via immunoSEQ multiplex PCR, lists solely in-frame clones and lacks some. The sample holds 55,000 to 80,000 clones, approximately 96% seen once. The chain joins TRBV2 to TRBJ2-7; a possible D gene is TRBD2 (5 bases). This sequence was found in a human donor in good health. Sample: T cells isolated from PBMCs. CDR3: CASRRTGGEQYF. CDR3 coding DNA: TGTGCCAGCAGACGGACTGGAGGCGAGCAGTACTTC.